Following are 6 T cell receptor beta chains from one sample sequenced in a study of cytomegalovirus exposure and HLA in healthy donors. The PCR made use of 60 Vbeta and 13 Jbeta primers. The method was immunoSEQ multiplex PCR; TCRdb's version includes in-frame clones alone and lacks a portion of them. The sample yields under 300,000 clones, 80% to 95% seen once. Sequencing used PBMCs. These receptors were obtained from a girl aged 2 to 10 in good health and CMV-seronegative.

V usage is TRBV7-9 and J usage is TRBJ2-3, with TRBD2 matching 10 bases. The CDR3 sequence is 15 residues long. CDR1 is SEHNR and CDR2 is FQNEAQ in the germline V gene (reference sequence). V dropped 3 bases and J dropped 4; count of bases not matched to a gene: 4. CDR3 sequence: CASSFSSGSADTQYF. As DNA, the CDR3 is TGTGCCAGCAGCTTTTCTAGCGGGAGTGCAGATACGCAGTATTTT. Full variable domain (outside the CDR3, taken from reference TRBV7-9 and TRBJ2-3): DTGVSQNPRHKITKRGQNVTFRCDPISEHNRLYWYRQTLGQGPEFLTYFQNEAQLEKSRLLSDRFSAERPKGSFSTLEIQRTEQGDSAMYLCASSFSSGSADTQYFGPGTRLTVL.

The V gene is TRBV28, the J gene TRBJ2-7; TRBD1 matches 8 bases. This CDR3 is 13 amino acids long. V gave up 6 bases and J gave up 5 bases; unmatched junction bases: 6. CDR1 and CDR2 (germline): MDHEN, SYDVKM. The DNA for the CDR3 is TGTGCCAGCAGCCCGACAGGGGAGGACGAGCAGTACTTC. Amino acids: CASSPTGEDEQYF.

The chain employs TRBV2 and TRBJ2-1, with 9 bases that match TRBD2. Germline V lookup: CDR1 SNHLY, CDR2 FYNNEI. Germline trimming cut 5 bases from V and 7 bases from J; bases unmatched to any gene: 6. This CDR3 has 14 residues. The CDR3 here is CASSRREGRNEQFF. CDR3 sequence (DNA): TGTGCCAGCAGTAGGCGGGAGGGCCGGAATGAGCAGTTCTTC. The entire variable domain, with the rest obtained from reference TRBV2 and TRBJ2-1, is as follows: EPEVTQTPSHQVTQMGQEVILRCVPISNHLYFYWYRQILGQKVEFLVSFYNNEISEKSEIFDDQFSVERPDGSNFTLKIRSTKLEDSAMYFCASSRREGRNEQFFGPGTRLTVL.

The chain carries TRBV13 and TRBJ1-1; D gene uncertain. CDR1 PRHDT and CDR2 FYEKMQ come from the germline V gene (reference sequence). This CDR3 is built from 13 residues. V was pared by 5 bases and J by 6 bases, with 13 bases between. CDR3 amino acids: CASSPRTMAEAFF. In DNA form, the CDR3 reads TGTGCCAGCAGCCCGAGGACTATGGCTGAAGCTTTCTTT.

This chain uses TRBV19 with TRBJ1-3; TRBD1 agrees at 8 bases. Germline-derived CDR1 and CDR2 are LNHDA and SQIVND (reference sequence). The trim removed 6 bases at V and 2 bases at J, leaving 6 bases unmatched. This CDR3 is built from 15 residues. DNA for the CDR3: TGTGCCAGTAGACTTACAGGGGGAGCTGGAAACACCATATATTTT. Translation gives CASRLTGGAGNTIYF.

V usage is TRBV6-1 and J usage is TRBJ2-1; D gene uncertain. Trimming stripped 3 bases from V and 0 bases from J, with 6 bases between. The CDR3 sequence is 14 residues long. Germline V gene sequence: CDR1 MNHNS, CDR2 SASEGT. This chain's CDR3 is CASSDYFSYNEQFF. The CDR3 DNA is TGTGCCAGCAGTGACTACTTCTCCTACAATGAGCAGTTCTTC.